The 5 T cell receptor beta chains given below trace back to one sample, sequenced in a study of spatial heterogeneity in lung cancer. Time point defined: sample taken at primary tumor resection. TCRdb re-called the 5' RACE reads with MiXCR, one entry per CDR3 protein. The profile shows roughly 5,000 distinct CDR3 sequences, less than 15% of them singletons. Study-wide findings and caveats: One measure, the expanded intratumoral alpha and beta TCR count, tracked tumor mutation counts.

Their antigens remain unidentified. The sequences come from lung tumor tissue, collected at surgery. The origin of the receptors is a male donor with early-stage non-small cell lung cancer.

Relative to its sample, this clonotype is medium-sized. As an off-target read in a library built for alpha chains, this beta chain has a frequency of little significance. CDR3 region: CASSKAGQGDIQYF. The CDR3 bases are TGTGCCAGTAGTAAGGCCGGACAGGGGGACATTCAGTACTTC. This chain connects TRBV19 to TRBJ2-4, with 10 nucleotides matching TRBD1. With 4 bases clipped from V and 8 bases from J, the junction kept 5 bases outside the gene matches. CDR1 is LNHDA and CDR2 is SQIVND in the germline V gene (reference sequence). This CDR3 is built from 14 residues. The full variable domain, completed using reference TRBV19 and TRBJ2-4, is DGGITQSPKYLFRKEGQNVTLSCEQNLNHDAMYWYRQDPGQGLRLIYYSQIVNDFQKGDIAEGYSVSREKKESFPLTVTSAQKNPTAFYLCASSKAGQGDIQYFGAGTRLSVL.

By proportion, this clonotype is medium-sized. Since it is a stray read in a library aimed at alpha chains, this beta chain has a size that is not meaningful. The DNA of the CDR3 is TGTGCCAGCAGGCTGACGGGGAGCCAAGAGACCCAGTACTTC. It translates to CASRLTGSQETQYF. This chain links TRBV12-3 or TRBV12-4 with TRBJ2-5, with D tentatively TRBD2 (5 bases). The CDR3 loop spans 14 amino acids. V was shortened by 6 bases and J by 1 base, with 12 bases between the two germline ends.

There are many counts of this clonotype. With the library built for alpha chains, this beta chain is off target and its frequency is not meaningful. V gene TRBV19 combines with J gene TRBJ1-1; D is undetermined. CDR1 is LNHDA, CDR2 SQIVND, per germline (reference sequence). V shed 4 bases and J shed 1 base, with 10 bases lying between them. This CDR3 spans 14 amino acids. The CDR3 loop reads CASSTTWGNTEAFF. The CDR3 DNA is TGTGCCAGTAGTACCACCTGGGGGAACACTGAAGCTTTCTTT.

Details on this clonotype: This beta chain slipped into a library made for alpha chains as a stray read, so its size is not meaningful. This chain joins TRBV27 and TRBJ2-1; D not resolved. The CDR3 length is 17 residues. The ends were cut back, 4 bases at V and 0 bases at J, with 16 bases in the middle. CDR1 and CDR2 from the germline V gene are MNHEY and SMNVEV (reference sequence). The CDR3 DNA is TGTGCCAGCAGTTCCCCGTCCAGCGTGAGCTCCTACAATGAGCAGTTCTTC. It yields the protein CASSSPSSVSSYNEQFF.

This clonotype ranks as medium-sized. A library prepared for alpha chains yielded this beta chain as an off-target read; its size is of little meaning. V is TRBV7-2 and J is TRBJ2-5, with 12 bases identical to TRBD2. The CDR3 has 16 residues. Germline CDR1 SGHTA, CDR2 FQGNSA. V shed 5 bases and J 4 bases; nucleotides not matched to a gene: 8. The CDR3: CASSERLAGARETQYF. The DNA of the CDR3 is TGTGCCAGCAGCGAACGACTAGCGGGGGCAAGAGAGACCCAGTACTTC.